This entry lists 8 T cell receptor beta chains sequenced from one sample in a study of blood T cell repertoires in COVID-19. Clones were sequenced by immunoSEQ multiplex PCR, and TCRdb holds only the in-frame ones, with some missing. The sample records fewer than 200,000 clones, 85% being singletons. Sample: peripheral blood. These receptors all stem from a human donor with acute or convalescent COVID-19. The donor label of this sample is uncertain.

The rearrangement joins TRBV6-5 to TRBJ2-1; tentative D call: TRBD2 (5 bases). This CDR3 region has 14 residues. Germline assignment: CDR1 MNHEY and CDR2 SVGAGI. Trimming removed 0 bases from V and 5 bases from J, with 8 bases in between. The CDR3 loop reads CASSYSLRDNEQFF. The CDR3 DNA is TGTGCCAGCAGTTACTCGTTGCGGGACAATGAGCAGTTCTTC.

The V gene is TRBV4-2, the J gene TRBJ2-3; TRBD2 agrees at 12 bases. Germline lookup yields CDR1 LGHNA and CDR2 YNFKEQ. The CDR3 has 19 amino acids. V gave up 4 bases and J gave up 0 bases; unmatched junction bases: 11. The chain's CDR3 is CASSRLSSGGGSSTDTQYF. The CDR3 DNA reads as TGTGCCAGCAGCCGCCTATCTAGCGGGGGGGGATCTAGCACAGATACGCAGTATTTT.

CDR3 loop: CANGQLSTDTQYF. The DNA of the CDR3 is TGTGCCAACGGACAGCTGAGCACAGATACGCAGTATTTT. The chain carries TRBV7-9 and TRBJ2-3; D might be TRBD1 (6 bases). Germline V lookup: CDR1 SEHNR, CDR2 FQNEAQ (reference sequence). The CDR3 is 13 amino acids. V lost 10 bases, J lost 0 bases, and 11 bases lay in between.

The V call is TRBV6-5, the J call TRBJ1-6; 7 bases are shared with TRBD1. Germline CDR1 MNHEY, CDR2 SVGAGI. After removal of 6 bases from V and 3 bases from J, the junction contained 5 bases not matched to a gene. This CDR3 has 15 residues. The CDR3 coding sequence is TGTGCCAGCAGAAGACAGGGCCGCTATAATTCACCCCTCCACTTT. Translated, it gives CASRRQGRYNSPLHF.

The chain is built from TRBV28 and TRBJ1-5; D perhaps matches TRBD1 (6 bases). Trimming removed 8 bases at V and 7 bases at J, with 21 bases between. There are 15 residues in the CDR3. Germline V gene sequence: CDR1 MDHEN, CDR2 SYDVKM. CDR3 sequence: CASHLLPGVGQPQHF. The DNA of the CDR3 is TGTGCCAGCCACCTTTTACCAGGGGTAGGCCAGCCCCAGCATTTT.

CDR3 nucleotides: TGCGCCAGCAGCTCCATCATCCAAGAGACCCAGTACTTC. This encodes CASSSIIQETQYF. This chain links TRBV5-1 with TRBJ2-5; D is undetermined. Germline lookup yields CDR1 SGHRS and CDR2 YFSETQ. The length of the CDR3 is 13 residues. The V gene lost 3 bases and the J gene lost 1 base, with 7 bases spanning the gap.

This chain connects TRBV24-1 to TRBJ2-5; perhaps TRBD2 as D (6 bases). This CDR3 is 15 amino acids long. CDR1 KGHDR and CDR2 SFDVKD come from the germline V gene. The V gene lost 3 bases and the J gene lost 1 base, with 11 bases spanning the gap. The CDR3 is CATSDPGLPQETQYF. CDR3 in DNA: TGTGCCACCAGTGATCCGGGACTCCCCCAAGAGACCCAGTACTTC.

In DNA, the CDR3 is TGTGCCAGCAGCCATCTAGCGGGGGAAACCACAGATACGCAGTATTTT. Amino acids: CASSHLAGETTDTQYF. This sequence joins TRBV7-2 and TRBJ2-3; 10 nucleotides match TRBD2. Germline V CDR1 and CDR2: SGHTA, FQGNSA. CDR3 length equals 16 residues. With 5 bases clipped from V and 2 bases from J, the junction kept 7 bases outside the gene matches.